What follows are 20 T cell receptor beta chains derived from one specimen sequenced in a study of neurological immune-mediated disorders. TCRdb itself ran the 5' RACE reads through MiXCR, one entry per CDR3 protein. The sample has some 60,000 distinct CDR3 sequences; 4% to 6% are singletons. The sample taken for sequencing was PBMCs. These receptor sequences come from a woman aged 50 to 60 with multiple sclerosis.

The CDR3 nucleotides are TGCGCCAGCAGCTGGGGGAACGGGACAGGGAATCAGCCCCAGCATTTT. Its protein is CASSWGNGTGNQPQHF. This chain uses TRBV5-1 with TRBJ1-5, with TRBD1 matching 9 bases. Germline assignment: CDR1 SGHRS and CDR2 YFSETQ. The CDR3 length is 16 residues. Germline trimming cut 3 bases from V and 4 bases from J; bases unmatched to any gene: 8.

This clonotype showed up just once. Being one base from a much bigger clone, this may be a read error. This rearrangement joins TRBV25-1 to TRBJ2-4, with TRBD1 matching over 10 bases. Germline V gene sequence: CDR1 MGHDK, CDR2 SYGVNS. This CDR3 has 12 residues. The CDR3 sequence is CTSSGDRGIQYF. DNA of the CDR3: TGTACCAGCAGTGGGGACAGGGGCATTCAGTACTTC.

This clonotype occurred many times. The CDR3 loop reads CASSEWGTAYGYTF. The CDR3 nucleotides read TGTGCCAGCAGTGAATGGGGAACAGCCTATGGCTACACCTTC. This sequence joins TRBV25-1 and TRBJ1-2; the D is unclear. The CDR3 sequence is 14 residues long. The ends were cut back, 1 base at V and 4 bases at J, with 10 bases in the middle. CDR1 is MGHDK, CDR2 SYGVNS, per germline.

Of note for this clonotype: The limits of the CDR3 on the DNA are not certain, so only TCRdb's listed CDR3 is given. V usage is TRBV12-2 and J usage is TRBJ2-3; the D call TRBD2 from the table was never checked on the DNA. TRBV12-2 is deemed a pseudogene. The CDR3 contains 16 residues when both ends are counted. The CDR3 loop is CASRLVAGGSTDTQYF.

This clonotype was recorded many times. V usage is TRBV7-2 and J usage is TRBJ2-3; tentatively, D is TRBD1 or TRBD2 (6 bases each). CDR3 size: 15 residues. The V end was cut by 1 base, the J end by 3 bases, with 11 bases between. Per germline, CDR1 SGHTA and CDR2 FQGNSA. As DNA, the CDR3 is TGTGCCAGCAGCTTAGTTACAGGGAGGACAGATACGCAGTATTTT. It yields the protein CASSLVTGRTDTQYF.

This clonotype was seen ten or more times. The chain has TRBV18 and TRBJ2-2; 8 bases line up with TRBD1. Germline V gene sequence: CDR1 KGHSH, CDR2 LQKENI. V lost 10 bases, J lost 2 bases, and 6 bases stayed unmatched. The CDR3 has 14 residues. The CDR3 nucleotides are TGTGCCACCCAAGGACAGGGAAACACCGGGGAGCTGTTTTTT. It is translated as CATQGQGNTGELFF.

Many counts were recorded for this clonotype. The gene calls are TRBV5-6 and TRBJ2-5, with 9 bases fitting TRBD1. V was pared by 4 bases and J by 0 bases, with 7 bases of the junction left unmatched. Per the germline V gene, CDR1 is SGHDT and CDR2 is YYEEEE. This CDR3 has 16 amino acids. CDR3 coding DNA: TGTGCCAGCAGCAATTCCGGGACAGGGAACCAAGAGACCCAGTACTTC. Its translation: CASSNSGTGNQETQYF.

This clonotype was counted ten times or more. CDR3 residues: CSASSGGRGETQYF. The CDR3 nucleotides are TGCAGTGCTAGTAGCGGGGGGAGGGGAGAGACCCAGTACTTC. The chain has TRBV20-1 and TRBJ2-5; TRBD2 matches 10 bases. The V segment lost 3 bases and the J segment 4 bases; nucleotides outside the gene matches: 5. Germline V gene data show CDR1 as DFQATT and CDR2 as SNEGSKA (reference sequence). The CDR3 is 14 residues long.

This clonotype was seen ten or more times. V and J are TRBV24-1 and TRBJ1-5; tentative D call: TRBD1 (6 bases). The V end was cut by 3 bases, the J end by 5 bases, with 10 bases between. This CDR3 has 14 residues. Germline V CDR1 and CDR2: KGHDR, SFDVKD. The CDR3: CATSDNREDQPQHF. In nucleotides, the CDR3 is TGTGCCACCAGTGATAACAGGGAGGATCAGCCCCAGCATTTT.

This clonotype was observed many times. This chain connects TRBV20-1 to TRBJ1-4, with TRBD1 matching over 7 bases. The CDR3 consists of 16 residues. The V and J ends lost 0 bases and 8 bases, in that order; junction bases with no gene match: 12. Germline V gives CDR1 DFQATT, CDR2 SNEGSKA (reference sequence). The CDR3 DNA follows: TGCAGTGCTAGAGACCCACGGAGGGGGCCGTCAGAAAAACTGTTTTTT. As protein: CSARDPRRGPSEKLFF.

The sample holds many counts of this clonotype. The chain employs TRBV7-2 and TRBJ1-3; unclear D gene. V was clipped by 5 bases and J by 0 bases, with 8 bases between them. Germline lookup yields CDR1 SGHTA and CDR2 FQGNSA. This CDR3 spans 14 amino acids. CDR3 loop: CASSPGPSGNTIYF. The CDR3 bases are TGTGCCAGCAGCCCCGGGCCCTCTGGAAACACCATATATTTT.

This clonotype has only a few counts. This may be a read error: a much more frequent sequence differs by one nucleotide. V gene TRBV20-1 combines with J gene TRBJ1-4; unclear D gene. Trimming removed 6 bases at V and 7 bases at J, with 15 bases between. The CDR3 length is 13 residues. Germline V lookup: CDR1 DFQATT, CDR2 SNEGSKA (reference sequence). CDR3 region: CSARPGKREKLFF. The CDR3 nucleotides are TGCAGTGCCAGGCCGGGAAAGCGTGAAAAACTGTTTTTT.

In its sample, this clonotype was seen many times. The chain uses TRBV5-1 and TRBJ2-3; 9 bases map to TRBD2. After removal of 7 bases from V and 4 bases from J, the junction contained 4 bases not matched to a gene. The CDR3 spans 13 residues. Per the germline V gene, CDR1 is SGHRS and CDR2 is YFSETQ. The CDR3 DNA reads as TGCGCCAGCGGAGCTAGCGGGGCAGATACGCAGTATTTT. Protein product: CASGASGADTQYF.

This clonotype was recorded at least ten times. The gene calls are TRBV2 and TRBJ1-1; 8 nucleotides align to TRBD1. The trim removed 7 bases at V and 1 base at J, leaving 8 bases unmatched. This CDR3 contains 15 residues. Germline CDR1 is SNHLY and CDR2 is FYNNEI. CDR3 nucleotide sequence: TGTGCCAGCACTCCGGACAGGGTAGGGAACACTGAAGCTTTCTTT. Its translation is CASTPDRVGNTEAFF.

This clonotype occurred many times. The V gene is TRBV29-1, the J gene TRBJ2-7; 9 positions agree with TRBD1. J gave up 5 bases and V 5 bases, and 7 bases lay outside the gene matches. The germline CDR1 and CDR2 sequences are SQVTM and ANQGSEA. The CDR3 sequence is 13 residues long. CDR3 residues: CSVSGTGLNEQYF. The CDR3 coding sequence is TGCAGCGTTTCCGGGACAGGGTTAAACGAGCAGTACTTC.

This clonotype was seen more than once but under ten times. This chain uses TRBV4-1 with TRBJ1-1; possibly TRBD1 for D (6 bases). V lost 8 bases and J 0 bases, leaving 16 bases between the germline ends. This CDR3 comprises 15 residues. Germline assignment: CDR1 MGHRA and CDR2 YSYEKL. The CDR3, as DNA: TGCGCCAGCCCAGGGGATACGCCACTGAACACTGAAGCTTTCTTT. It is translated as CASPGDTPLNTEAFF.

This clonotype was counted many times. The V gene is TRBV15, the J gene TRBJ2-2, with D unclear. Trimming removed 1 base from V and 5 bases from J, with 8 bases in between. This CDR3 region has 14 residues. The germline V gene has CDR1 LNHNV and CDR2 YYDKDF (reference sequence). The CDR3 nucleotides are TGTGCCACCAGCAGAGGGTCGGAGACCGGGGAGCTGTTTTTT. It translates to CATSRGSETGELFF.

This clonotype was recorded many times. The chain links TRBV7-9 to TRBJ2-1; no clear D. The CDR3 is made up of 15 amino acids. V gave up 2 bases and J gave up 4 bases, with 12 bases separating them. CDR1 is SEHNR and CDR2 is FQNEAQ in the germline V gene (reference sequence). CDR3 region: CASSLRSRLYNEQFF. The CDR3 bases are TGTGCCAGCAGCTTACGAAGCAGACTTTACAATGAGCAGTTCTTC.

The chain links TRBV5-1 to TRBJ2-3; D remains ambiguous. Per germline, CDR1 SGHRS and CDR2 YFSETQ. Trimming cost V 3 bases and J 2 bases, with 13 bases left between them. The CDR3 contains 15 residues. The CDR3 bases are TGCGCCAGCAGCTCGGAAACGATTTACACAGATACGCAGTATTTT. Amino acids: CASSSETIYTDTQYF.

This clonotype was recorded many times. V is TRBV5-6 and J is TRBJ2-5; possible D gene TRBD2, 5 bases. This CDR3 comprises 14 residues. With 0 bases removed from V and 3 bases from J, the gap between germline ends came to 9 bases. Germline V gene lookup returns CDR1 SGHDT and CDR2 YYEEEE. CDR3 protein: CASSLASTKETQYF. The CDR3 region has the DNA TGTGCCAGCAGCTTGGCTAGCACCAAAGAGACCCAGTACTTC.